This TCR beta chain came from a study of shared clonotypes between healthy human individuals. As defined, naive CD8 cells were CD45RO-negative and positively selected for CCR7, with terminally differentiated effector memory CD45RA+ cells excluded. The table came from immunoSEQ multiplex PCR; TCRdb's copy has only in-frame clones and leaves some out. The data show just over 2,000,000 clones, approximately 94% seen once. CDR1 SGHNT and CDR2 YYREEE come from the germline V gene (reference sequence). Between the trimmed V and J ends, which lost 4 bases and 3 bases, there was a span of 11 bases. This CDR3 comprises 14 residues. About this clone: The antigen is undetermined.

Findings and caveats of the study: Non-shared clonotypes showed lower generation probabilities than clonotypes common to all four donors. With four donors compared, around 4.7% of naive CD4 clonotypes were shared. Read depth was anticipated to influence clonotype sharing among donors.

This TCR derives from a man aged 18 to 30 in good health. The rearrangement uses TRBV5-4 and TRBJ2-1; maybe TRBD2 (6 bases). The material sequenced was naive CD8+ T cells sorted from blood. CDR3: CASSGTFNYNEQFF. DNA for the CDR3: TGTGCCAGCAGCGGGACTTTTAACTACAATGAGCAGTTCTTC.